This TCR beta chain was captured in a study of OX40 agonist ivuxolimab in advanced cancers. Study findings and constraints: Within 6 weeks, CD4+ and CD8+ blood T cells expanded clonally at 0.1 to 3.0 mg/kg.

Losses at the gene ends were 1 base for V and 7 bases for J; bases not matched to a gene: 8. Germline lookup yields CDR1 MNHEY and CDR2 SMNVEV (reference sequence). This CDR3 spans 16 amino acids. About this clone: Its antigen remains unidentified.

The data were produced by immunoSEQ multiplex PCR, yet TCRdb's version contains in-frame clones alone and is incomplete. The sample lists tens of thousands of clones; approximately 87% were seen once. The J gene is TRBJ2-1, the V gene TRBV27; 9 nucleotides align to TRBD2. The TCR sequence derives from an adult with an advanced solid tumor such as melanoma, head and neck, liver or kidney cancer. Material: CD4+ or CD8+ T cells sorted from blood, obtained in a trial of the OX40 agonist ivuxolimab. The CDR3 bases are TGTGCCAGCAGTTTATGGGGCGGGAGGGCCTTAAATGAGCAGTTCTTC. Its protein is CASSLWGGRALNEQFF.